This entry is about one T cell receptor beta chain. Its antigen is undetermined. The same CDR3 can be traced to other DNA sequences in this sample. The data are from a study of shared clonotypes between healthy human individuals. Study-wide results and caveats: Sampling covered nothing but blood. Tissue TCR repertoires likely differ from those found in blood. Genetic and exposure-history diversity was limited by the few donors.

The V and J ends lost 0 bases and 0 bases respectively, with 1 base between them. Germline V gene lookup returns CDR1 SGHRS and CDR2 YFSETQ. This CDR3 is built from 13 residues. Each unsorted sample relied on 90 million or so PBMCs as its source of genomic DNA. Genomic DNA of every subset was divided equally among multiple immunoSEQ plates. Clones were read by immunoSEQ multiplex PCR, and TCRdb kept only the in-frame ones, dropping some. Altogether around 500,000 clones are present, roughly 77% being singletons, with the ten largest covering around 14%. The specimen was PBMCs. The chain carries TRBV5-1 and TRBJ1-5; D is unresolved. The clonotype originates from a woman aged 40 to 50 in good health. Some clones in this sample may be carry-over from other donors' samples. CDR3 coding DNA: TGCGCCAGCAGCTTGGATAGCAATCAGCCCCAGCATTTT. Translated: CASSLDSNQPQHF.